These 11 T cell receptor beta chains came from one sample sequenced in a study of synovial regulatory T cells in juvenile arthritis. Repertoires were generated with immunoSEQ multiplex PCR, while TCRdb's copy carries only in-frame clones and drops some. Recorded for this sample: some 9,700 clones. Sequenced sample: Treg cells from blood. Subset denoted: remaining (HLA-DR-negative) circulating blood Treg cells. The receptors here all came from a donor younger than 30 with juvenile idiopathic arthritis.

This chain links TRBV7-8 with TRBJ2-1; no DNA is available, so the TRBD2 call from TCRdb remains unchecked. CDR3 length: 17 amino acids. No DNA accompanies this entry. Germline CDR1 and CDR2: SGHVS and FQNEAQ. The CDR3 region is CASSSWVGTSGYNEQFF.

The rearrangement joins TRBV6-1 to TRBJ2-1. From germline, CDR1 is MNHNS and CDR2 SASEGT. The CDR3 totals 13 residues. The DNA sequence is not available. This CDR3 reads CASSRTEYNEQFF.

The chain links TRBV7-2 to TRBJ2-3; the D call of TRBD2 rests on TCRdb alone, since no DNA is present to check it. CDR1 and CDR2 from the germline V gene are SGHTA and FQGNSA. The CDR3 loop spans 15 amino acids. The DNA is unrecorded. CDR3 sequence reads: CASSWLAGGTDTQYF.

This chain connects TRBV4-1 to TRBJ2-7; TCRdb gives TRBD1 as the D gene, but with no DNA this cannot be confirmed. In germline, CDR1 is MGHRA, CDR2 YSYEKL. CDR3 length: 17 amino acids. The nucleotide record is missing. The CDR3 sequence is CASSHQVLTGQLYEQYF.

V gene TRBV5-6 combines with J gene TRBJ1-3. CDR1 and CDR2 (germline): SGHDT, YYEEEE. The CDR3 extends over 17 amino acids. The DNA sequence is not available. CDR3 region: CASSLFISHFSGNTIYF.

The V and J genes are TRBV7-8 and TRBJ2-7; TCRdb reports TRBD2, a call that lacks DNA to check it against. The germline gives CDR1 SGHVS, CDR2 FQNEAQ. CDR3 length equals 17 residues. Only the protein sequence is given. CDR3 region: CASSLGALGAGTYEQYF.

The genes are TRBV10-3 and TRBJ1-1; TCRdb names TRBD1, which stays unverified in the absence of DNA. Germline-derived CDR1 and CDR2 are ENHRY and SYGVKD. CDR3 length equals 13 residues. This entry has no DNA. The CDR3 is CAIMGQGASEAFF.

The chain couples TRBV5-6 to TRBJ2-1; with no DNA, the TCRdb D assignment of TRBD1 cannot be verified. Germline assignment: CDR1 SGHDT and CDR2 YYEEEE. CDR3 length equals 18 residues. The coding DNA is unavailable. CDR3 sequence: CASSRGQGGVGPYNEQFF.

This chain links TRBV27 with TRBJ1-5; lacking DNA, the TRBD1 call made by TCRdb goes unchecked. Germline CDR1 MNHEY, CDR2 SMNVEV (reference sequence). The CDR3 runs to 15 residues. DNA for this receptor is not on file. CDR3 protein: CASSPGQGRNQPQHF.

The CDR3 reads CASRGNGGELFF. The chain carries TRBV6-4 and TRBJ2-2. This CDR3 has 12 amino acids. DNA is not recorded here. Germline assignment: CDR1 MRHNA and CDR2 SNTAGT.

The CDR3 spells CASSWTGLPQQYF. The rearrangement uses TRBV2 and TRBJ2-7; TCRdb's D call, TRBD1, is unchecked because there is no DNA. The CDR3 has 13 residues. No DNA is given. The germline CDR1 and CDR2 sequences are SNHLY and FYNNEI.